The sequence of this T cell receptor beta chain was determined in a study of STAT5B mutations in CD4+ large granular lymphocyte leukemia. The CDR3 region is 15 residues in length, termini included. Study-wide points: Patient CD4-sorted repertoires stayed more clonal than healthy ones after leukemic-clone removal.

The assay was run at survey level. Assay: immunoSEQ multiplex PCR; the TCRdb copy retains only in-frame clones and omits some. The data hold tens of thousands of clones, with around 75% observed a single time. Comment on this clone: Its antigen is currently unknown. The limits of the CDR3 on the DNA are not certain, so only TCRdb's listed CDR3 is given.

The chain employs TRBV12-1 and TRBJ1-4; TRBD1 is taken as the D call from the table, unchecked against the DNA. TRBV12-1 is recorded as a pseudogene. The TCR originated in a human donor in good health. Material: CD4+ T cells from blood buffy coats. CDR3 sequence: CASSFAVGINEKLFF.